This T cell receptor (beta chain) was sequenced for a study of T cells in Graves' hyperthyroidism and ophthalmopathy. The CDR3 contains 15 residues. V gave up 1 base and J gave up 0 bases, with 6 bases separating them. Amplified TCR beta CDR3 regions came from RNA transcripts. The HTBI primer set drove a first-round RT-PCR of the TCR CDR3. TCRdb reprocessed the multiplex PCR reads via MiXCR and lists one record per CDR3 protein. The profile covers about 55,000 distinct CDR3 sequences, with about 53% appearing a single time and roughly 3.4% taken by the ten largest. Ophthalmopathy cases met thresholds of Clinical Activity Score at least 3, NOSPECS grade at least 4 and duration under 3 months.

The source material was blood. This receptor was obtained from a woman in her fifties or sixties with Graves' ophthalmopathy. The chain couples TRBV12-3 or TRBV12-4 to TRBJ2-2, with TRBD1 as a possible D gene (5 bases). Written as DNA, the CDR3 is TGTGCCAGCAGTTTAGAAGGGGCGAACACCGGGGAGCTGTTTTTT. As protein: CASSLEGANTGELFF.